The 11 T cell receptor beta chains reported below all come from one sample, sequenced in a study of spatial heterogeneity in lung cancer. The sample's time point: blood at routine non-recurrence follow-up after resection. Unsorted samples of tumor, nontumor lung or frozen PBMC had their whole RNA sequenced. TCRdb re-called the 5' RACE reads with MiXCR, one entry per CDR3 protein. The sample consists of some 120,000 distinct CDR3 sequences, 10% to 15% of them appearing once. This specimen was PBMCs, taken at follow-up. The source is a male donor with early-stage non-small cell lung cancer.

At least ten counts were recorded for this clonotype. The chain is built from TRBV10-3 and TRBJ2-2; 8 bases line up with TRBD1. Germline V gene lookup returns CDR1 ENHRY and CDR2 SYGVKD. The trim removed 5 bases at V and 0 bases at J, leaving 5 bases unmatched. The CDR3 runs 16 residues. The CDR3 DNA reads TGTGCCATCAGTTATGGACAGGGTTCGAACACCGGGGAGCTGTTTTTT. Protein product: CAISYGQGSNTGELFF.

This clonotype came up a few times. The chain is built from TRBV20-1 and TRBJ1-5; D call uncertain. Germline V CDR1 and CDR2: DFQATT, SNEGSKA (reference sequence). V was cut by 0 bases and J by 2 bases, with 8 bases left in between. CDR3 length: 14 residues. CDR3 protein: CSAREAEGNQPQHF. As DNA, the CDR3 is TGCAGTGCTAGAGAGGCAGAGGGCAATCAGCCCCAGCATTTT.

This clonotype was detected a few times. V gene TRBV7-2 combines with J gene TRBJ1-5; no clear D. The V gene's germline CDR1 is SGHTA and CDR2 FQGNSA. The CDR3 runs 15 residues. The V gene lost 1 base and the J gene lost 2 bases, with 9 bases spanning the gap. CDR3 sequence reads: CASSLGGSRNQPQHF. The CDR3, as DNA: TGTGCCAGCAGCTTAGGAGGCAGCCGCAATCAGCCCCAGCATTTT.

The chain combines TRBV7-8 with TRBJ2-4; no reliable D call. Per germline, CDR1 SGHVS and CDR2 FQNEAQ. V gave up 0 bases and J gave up 0 bases, with 27 bases separating them. This CDR3 region has 22 residues. The chain's CDR3 is CASSLARRFPTPSSLAKNIQYF. CDR3 sequence (DNA): TGTGCCAGCAGCTTAGCGCGCAGGTTTCCCACCCCATCGTCCTTAGCCAAAAACATTCAGTACTTC.

This chain connects TRBV6-1 to TRBJ1-1; D gene unclear. From germline, CDR1 is MNHNS and CDR2 SASEGT. V was clipped by 2 bases and J by 3 bases, with 16 bases between them. The CDR3 is made up of 16 amino acids. This CDR3 reads CASSEFVKGLYTEAFF. Here the CDR3 DNA reads TGTGCCAGCAGTGAATTCGTGAAAGGCCTGTACACTGAAGCTTTCTTT.

This clonotype was picked up a small number of times. One base away lies a much larger clone, so this may be a sequencing read error. J is TRBJ2-2 and V is TRBV12-3 or TRBV12-4; no reliable D call. Trimming shortened V by 3 bases and J by 1 base, and 3 bases separated the two germline ends. This CDR3 has 13 amino acids. The CDR3 bases are TGTGCCAGCAGTTTCTGGAACACCGGGGAGCTGTTTTTT. Residues: CASSFWNTGELFF.

This clonotype was picked up many times. The V call is TRBV19, the J call TRBJ2-2, with TRBD2 identical over 8 bases. Germline V gene sequence: CDR1 LNHDA, CDR2 SQIVND (reference sequence). There are 15 residues in the CDR3. Trimming took 9 bases from V and 0 from J; bases not matched to a gene: 6. The CDR3 region is CASTSGDANTGELFF. Written as DNA, the CDR3 is TGTGCCAGCACTAGCGGAGACGCGAACACCGGGGAGCTGTTTTTT.

In its sample, this clonotype was seen a few times. The genes are TRBV7-3 and TRBJ2-7; 7 nucleotides match TRBD1. J gave up 5 bases and V 0 bases, and 4 bases lay outside the gene matches. CDR3 size: 14 residues. Germline values: CDR1 SGHTA, CDR2 FQGTGA. CDR3 nucleotides: TGTGCCAGCAGCTTAACAGGGGACAGACACGAGCAGTACTTC. Translated: CASSLTGDRHEQYF.

This clonotype was recorded once. The V and J genes are TRBV7-6 and TRBJ2-7, with 7 bases that match TRBD1. V lost 5 bases and J lost 7; bases outside the gene matches: 14. Germline V lookup: CDR1 SGHVS, CDR2 FNYEAQ. CDR3 size: 15 residues. The CDR3 loop is CASSARQGHPVEQYF. The CDR3 coding sequence is TGTGCCAGCAGCGCCCGACAGGGACACCCGGTAGAGCAGTACTTC.

This clonotype has a handful of counts. V usage is TRBV28 and J usage is TRBJ1-1, with D perhaps TRBD1 (5 bases). Germline lookup yields CDR1 MDHEN and CDR2 SYDVKM. The CDR3 consists of 16 residues. V was clipped by 5 bases and J by 1 base, with 17 bases between them. The DNA of the CDR3 is TGTGCCAGCAGTCCCTTGGCGGGACGGGGGAACACTGAAGCTTTCTTT. Translation gives CASSPLAGRGNTEAFF.

This clonotype was counted between two and nine times. This chain joins TRBV11-2 and TRBJ2-7; TRBD2 matches at 8 bases. The CDR3 is made up of 14 amino acids. Germline V gene data show CDR1 as SGHAT and CDR2 as FQNNGV. With 5 bases clipped from V and 6 bases from J, the junction kept 9 bases outside the gene matches. CDR3 amino acids: CASSRPGLVGEQYF. Here the CDR3 DNA reads TGTGCCAGCAGCAGACCGGGACTAGTCGGCGAGCAGTACTTC.